Below, 30 T cell receptor beta chains from the same sample are listed, as sequenced in a study of blood T cell repertoires in COVID-19. The assay was immunoSEQ multiplex PCR, and TCRdb's table has in-frame clones only and misses some. The sample consists of 250,000 to 350,000 clones, over 85% of them appearing once. Sequencing was performed on PBMCs or T cells enriched from blood (not recorded which). Source of these receptors: a woman aged 45-65 years who had been exposed to COVID-19.

The chain uses TRBV7-2 and TRBJ2-5; 10 positions agree with TRBD1. The length of the CDR3 is 16 residues. V lost 5 bases to trimming and J lost 4 bases; unmatched junction nucleotides: 10. Germline CDR1 is SGHTA and CDR2 is FQGNSA. DNA for the CDR3: TGTGCCAGCAGCCTTGGGGGACAGGGGAGGGCAGAGACCCAGTACTTC. It codes for CASSLGGQGRAETQYF. The variable domain in full, completed from reference TRBV7-2 and TRBJ2-5, reads GAGVSQSPSNKVTEKGKDVELRCDPISGHTALYWYRQSLGQGLEFLIYFQGNSAPDKSGLPSDRFSAERTGGSVSTLTIQRTQQEDSAVYLCASSLGGQGRAETQYFGPGTRLLVL.

CDR3 nucleotides: TGTGCCAGCAGTTACCACGGGGAGGGTTTAATCTACAATGAGCAGTTCTTC. Amino acid sequence: CASSYHGEGLIYNEQFF. The chain has TRBV6-2 or TRBV6-3 and TRBJ2-1, with 7 positions matching TRBD2. This CDR3 spans 17 amino acids. Germline lookup yields CDR1 MNHEY and CDR2 SVGEGT. V trimming: 2 bases; J trimming: 3 bases; junction bases outside the gene matches: 10.

This chain connects TRBV14 to TRBJ1-2; TRBD1 is a possible D gene (5 bases). The V end was cut by 10 bases, the J end by 3 bases, with 15 bases between. The CDR3 is 13 amino acids. The germline CDR1 and CDR2 sequences are SGHDN and FVKESK. The CDR3 nucleotides read TGTGCCACACGGGGGAAGGGGCACTATGGCTACACCTTC. Translated: CATRGKGHYGYTF.

CDR3 amino acids: CASTRTSSGNTIYF. The CDR3 coding sequence is TGTGCCAGCACCCGGACAAGCTCTGGAAACACCATATATTTT. The V call is TRBV6-5, the J call TRBJ1-3; possibly TRBD1 for D (5 bases). Trimming removed 7 bases from V and 0 bases from J, with 10 bases in between. Germline V CDR1 and CDR2: MNHEY, SVGAGI. The CDR3 runs 14 residues.

The chain links TRBV19 to TRBJ1-6; the D gene is possibly TRBD1 (5 bases). V was trimmed by 5 bases and J by 6 bases, leaving 11 bases between them. The CDR3 is 14 amino acids. Germline CDR1 is LNHDA and CDR2 is SQIVND (reference sequence). The DNA of the CDR3 is TGTGCCAGTAGTGGAATTGGGGCTAATTCACCCCTCCACTTT. Encoded protein: CASSGIGANSPLHF. The variable domain in full, with the rest retrieved from reference TRBV19 and TRBJ1-6, is DGGITQSPKYLFRKEGQNVTLSCEQNLNHDAMYWYRQDPGQGLRLIYYSQIVNDFQKGDIAEGYSVSREKKESFPLTVTSAQKNPTAFYLCASSGIGANSPLHFGNGTRLTVT.

The rearrangement uses TRBV6-2 or TRBV6-3 and TRBJ1-1, with D perhaps TRBD1 (6 bases). Deletions cut 2 bases from V and 3 bases from J, with 13 bases between. The length of the CDR3 is 15 residues. Per the germline V gene, CDR1 is MNHEY and CDR2 is SVGEGT. CDR3 in amino acids: CASSYPEGGDTEAFF. CDR3 nucleotides: TGTGCCAGCAGTTACCCTGAAGGGGGGGACACTGAAGCTTTCTTT.

The chain joins TRBV28 to TRBJ1-2; 7 bases are a match to TRBD1. The J segment lost 2 bases and the V segment lost 5 bases, leaving 11 bases of the junction unmatched. CDR1 MDHEN and CDR2 SYDVKM come from the germline V gene. The CDR3 contains 16 residues. The CDR3 reads CASSQRKGQTNYGYTF. CDR3 nucleotide sequence: TGTGCCAGCAGTCAACGTAAGGGACAGACAAACTATGGCTACACCTTC.

The chain is built from TRBV3-1 (or the pseudogene TRBV3-2) and TRBJ1-6; D ambiguous. V lost 1 base and J 7 bases, leaving 11 bases between the germline ends. The CDR3 is 15 amino acids. The germline V gene has CDR1 LGHDT and CDR2 YNNKEL (reference sequence). The CDR3 loop is CASSQGGERNSPLHF. The CDR3 DNA reads TGTGCCAGCAGCCAAGGCGGGGAAAGGAATTCACCCCTCCACTTT.

The chain joins TRBV10-3 to TRBJ2-2; a possible D gene is TRBD2 (7 bases). Germline loops: CDR1 ENHRY, CDR2 SYGVKD. Deletions cut 2 bases from V and 6 bases from J, with 22 bases between. This CDR3 is 18 amino acids long. The CDR3 DNA reads as TGTGCCATCAGTGAGACCGCGGGGGCGGGGGCCTACTCCGGGGAGCTGTTTTTT. Its protein is CAISETAGAGAYSGELFF.

The chain joins TRBV7-2 to TRBJ1-2; D is unresolved. The CDR3 contains 14 residues. The V end lost 5 bases, the J end lost 5 bases, and 15 bases lay between the germline ends. CDR1 and CDR2 (germline): SGHTA, FQGNSA. Written as DNA, the CDR3 is TGTGCCAGCAGCCCCCCGGCCCGGGAGTATGGCTACACCTTC. It encodes CASSPPAREYGYTF.

This clone was detected a few times. The chain combines TRBV11-1 with TRBJ2-7; weak D call: TRBD1 (5 bases). V shed 2 bases and J shed 5 bases, with 7 bases lying between them. From germline, CDR1 is SGHAT and CDR2 FQDESV (reference sequence). This CDR3 region has 12 residues. The CDR3 region is CASSLQGHEQYF. The CDR3 nucleotides read TGTGCCAGCAGCTTACAGGGTCACGAGCAGTACTTC.

The V and J genes are TRBV7-8 and TRBJ2-5; 7 bases line up with TRBD1. From germline, CDR1 is SGHVS and CDR2 FQNEAQ. The CDR3 loop spans 14 amino acids. Unmatched junction bases numbered 6, after V lost 5 bases and J lost 3 bases. CDR3 DNA sequence: TGTGCCAGCAGCAAGGGGACAGCTAAAGAGACCCAGTACTTC. This translates into CASSKGTAKETQYF.

The V and J genes are TRBV4-1 and TRBJ1-2; D remains unclear. Trimming shortened V by 0 bases and J by 0 bases, and 11 bases separated the two germline ends. The CDR3 has 16 amino acids. Germline CDR1 is MGHRA and CDR2 is YSYEKL. This CDR3 is CASSQDRTISNYGYTF. The CDR3 DNA reads as TGCGCCAGCAGCCAAGATCGAACAATCTCTAACTATGGCTACACCTTC.

This chain links TRBV2 with TRBJ1-1; D remains ambiguous. With 5 bases removed from V and 0 bases from J, the gap between germline ends came to 7 bases. Per the germline V gene, CDR1 is SNHLY and CDR2 is FYNNEI. The length of the CDR3 is 13 residues. In DNA, the CDR3 is TGTGCCAGCAGTAACAGCTTGAACACTGAAGCTTTCTTT. Protein product: CASSNSLNTEAFF.

This chain links TRBV5-6 with TRBJ2-1; TRBD2 matches at 7 bases. Germline CDR1 reads SGHDT; CDR2 reads YYEEEE. After removal of 0 bases from V and 4 bases from J, the junction contained 4 bases not matched to a gene. The CDR3 has 15 amino acids. DNA of the CDR3: TGTGCCAGCAGCTTGGGAGCGGGGCGGTACAATGAGCAGTTCTTC. It is translated as CASSLGAGRYNEQFF.

V is TRBV29-1 and J is TRBJ1-4, with 7 bases identical to TRBD1. Trimming cost V 6 bases and J 11 bases; bases outside gene matches: 9. This CDR3 region has 12 residues. Germline lookup yields CDR1 SQVTM and CDR2 ANQGSEA. The chain's CDR3 is CSVRQGGGKLFF. The CDR3 DNA follows: TGCAGCGTCCGACAGGGAGGCGGTAAACTGTTTTTT. Supplemented by reference TRBV29-1 and TRBJ1-4, the full variable domain reads SAVISQKPSRDICQRGTSLTIQCQVDSQVTMMFWYRQQPGQSLTLIATANQGSEATYESGFVIDKFPISRPNLTFSTLTVSNMSPEDSSIYLCSVRQGGGKLFFGSGTQLSVL.

The rearrangement links TRBV11-1 to TRBJ2-7; 7 bases fit TRBD2. This CDR3 is 16 amino acids long. J lost 0 bases, V lost 5 bases, and 10 bases had no gene match. The germline V gene has CDR1 SGHAT and CDR2 FQDESV (reference sequence). The CDR3 is CASSPSLPSGSYEQYF. For the CDR3, the DNA is TGTGCCAGCAGCCCGAGTCTACCTAGCGGCTCCTACGAGCAGTACTTC.

The CDR3 sequence is CASSQTDTGELFF. CDR3 sequence (DNA): TGTGCCAGCAGCCAGACAGACACCGGGGAGCTGTTTTTT. The V gene is TRBV6-5, the J gene TRBJ2-2, with a tentative D call TRBD1 (5 bases). The CDR3 spans 13 residues. V shed 6 bases and J shed 3 bases, with 8 bases lying between them. Germline-derived CDR1 and CDR2 are MNHEY and SVGAGI.

The chain has TRBV2 and TRBJ2-7; D is possibly TRBD2 (6 bases). The germline V and J ends were trimmed by 6 bases and 5 bases, with 14 bases remaining between them. The CDR3 consists of 13 residues. Germline V gene sequence: CDR1 SNHLY, CDR2 FYNNEI. CDR3 coding DNA: TGTGCCAGCAGCCGGGACTCGCAGGACGAGCAGTACTTC. It encodes CASSRDSQDEQYF.

This clone has just a few counts. The rearrangement uses TRBV19 and TRBJ1-5, with D tentatively TRBD1 (5 bases). Trimming pared 1 base from V and 7 bases from J, leaving 20 bases between. This CDR3 is built from 17 residues. Germline values: CDR1 LNHDA, CDR2 SQIVND (reference sequence). The CDR3: CASSIGALGGGGQPQHF. CDR3 nucleotides: TGTGCCAGTAGTATAGGCGCTCTGGGGGGGGGTGGCCAGCCCCAGCATTTT.

The V gene is TRBV7-8, the J gene TRBJ1-2, with no clear D. Germline CDR1 and CDR2: SGHVS and FQNEAQ. The CDR3 has 15 residues. V was clipped by 0 bases and J by 4 bases, with 12 bases between them. The CDR3 region is CASSLARSGSYGYTF. Written as DNA, the CDR3 is TGTGCCAGCAGCTTAGCCAGGTCAGGCAGCTATGGCTACACCTTC. Complete variable domain (other parts from reference TRBV7-8 and TRBJ1-2): GAGVSQSPRYKVAKRGQDVALRCDPISGHVSLFWYQQALGQGPEFLTYFQNEAQLDKSGLPSDRFFAERPEGSVSTLKIQRTQQEDSAVYLCASSLARSGSYGYTFGSGTRLTVV.

The CDR3 is CATSRDNSGANVLTF. Here the CDR3 DNA reads TGTGCCACCAGCAGAGACAACTCTGGGGCCAACGTCCTGACTTTC. The chain is built from TRBV15 and TRBJ2-6; the D is unclear. Germline assignment: CDR1 LNHNV and CDR2 YYDKDF (reference sequence). This CDR3 spans 15 amino acids. V shed 0 bases and J shed 0 bases, with 3 bases lying between them.

The chain carries TRBV5-1 and TRBJ1-2; 10 nucleotides align to TRBD1. Germline CDR1 SGHRS, CDR2 YFSETQ. CDR3 length equals 14 residues. The J segment lost 14 bases and the V segment lost 4 bases, leaving 14 bases of the junction unmatched. The CDR3 loop reads CASSKGQGLVTSTF. The CDR3 DNA reads as TGCGCCAGCAGCAAGGGACAGGGGCTCGTAACGAGTACCTTC.

The gene calls are TRBV5-1 and TRBJ2-5, with TRBD2 as a possible D gene (6 bases). This CDR3 contains 13 residues. Per the germline V gene, CDR1 is SGHRS and CDR2 is YFSETQ. Trimming pared 5 bases from V and 5 bases from J, leaving 13 bases between. CDR3 region: CASRLAPGETQYF. In nucleotides, the CDR3 is TGCGCCAGCAGGCTAGCGCCCGGGGAGACCCAGTACTTC.

J is TRBJ2-1 and V is TRBV3-1 (or the pseudogene TRBV3-2), with TRBD2 matching over 9 bases. The ends lost 1 base at V and 16 bases at J; junction bases unmatched: 14. Germline CDR1 LGHDT, CDR2 YNNKEL (reference sequence). The CDR3 consists of 15 residues. CDR3 amino acids: CASSQALGGGVPHFF. The CDR3 coding sequence is TGTGCCAGCAGCCAAGCGTTGGGCGGGGGGGTACCTCACTTCTTC.

The J gene is TRBJ1-1, the V gene TRBV4-2; no reliable D call. The germline CDR1 and CDR2 sequences are LGHNA and YNFKEQ. The CDR3 runs 14 residues. The V end lost 1 base, the J end lost 0 bases, and 6 bases lay between the germline ends. Written as DNA, the CDR3 is TGTGCCAGCAGCCAAGGACATTTGAACACTGAAGCTTTCTTT. It yields the protein CASSQGHLNTEAFF.

V gene TRBV24-1 combines with J gene TRBJ2-5, with D unresolved. Germline V gene lookup returns CDR1 KGHDR and CDR2 SFDVKD. V was pared by 4 bases and J by 3 bases, with 11 bases between. The length of the CDR3 is 14 residues. The chain's CDR3 is CATSDSLRKETQYF. As DNA, the CDR3 is TGTGCCACCAGTGACTCCCTACGTAAAGAGACCCAGTACTTC.

This clone was counted only a few times. V is TRBV4-1 and J is TRBJ1-2, with D unresolved. The length of the CDR3 is 14 residues. V lost 0 bases and J 5 bases, leaving 10 bases between the germline ends. Germline V gene data show CDR1 as MGHRA and CDR2 as YSYEKL. The CDR3 reads CASSQEPETYGYTF. CDR3 sequence (DNA): TGCGCCAGCAGCCAAGAGCCGGAGACTTATGGCTACACCTTC.

About this clone itself: At one end the junction does not follow the germline gene, possibly because of a read error. The rearrangement uses TRBV2 and TRBJ2-1, with a possible D match to TRBD2 (7 bases). Germline CDR1 is SNHLY and CDR2 is FYNNEI. The CDR3 runs to 15 residues. CDR3 protein: CASTESGGGPQKQFF. CDR3 DNA: TGTGCCAGCACTGAATCTGGCGGGGGCCCCCAAAAGCAGTTCTTC. Complete variable domain (other parts from reference TRBV2 and TRBJ2-1): EPEVTQTPSHQVTQMGQEVILRCVPISNHLYFYWYRQILGQKVEFLVSFYNNEISEKSEIFDDQFSVERPDGSNFTLKIRSTKLEDSAMYFCASTESGGGPQKQFFGPGTRLTVL.

V gene TRBV28 combines with J gene TRBJ1-3, with TRBD1 matching 8 bases. From germline, CDR1 is MDHEN and CDR2 SYDVKM. The CDR3 has 14 residues. Trimming at V came to 7 bases and at J to 8 bases, leaving 10 bases not matched to a gene. CDR3 nucleotide sequence: TGTGCCAGCAATCAGGGGGCGAGGGTTCACACCATATATTTT. Amino acid sequence: CASNQGARVHTIYF.